The 17 T cell receptor beta chains below were found in one sample sequenced in a study of siplizumab effects on memory and regulatory T cells. Sequencing was performed with immunoSEQ multiplex PCR; in TCRdb, only in-frame clones are kept and a portion is missing. The table records tens of thousands of clones, over 85% of them present only once. The sequenced material came from CD8+ T cells sorted from blood. These receptors came from a human donor in good health.

The rearrangement links TRBV5-6 to TRBJ1-6, with D uncertain. The CDR3 loop spans 15 amino acids. Per germline, CDR1 SGHDT and CDR2 YYEEEE. V was shortened by 5 bases and J by 8 bases, with 17 bases between the two germline ends. The CDR3 nucleotides are TGTGCCAGCAGTTTAATTTCAAGGTCTGATTCACCCCTCCACTTT. Its protein product is CASSLISRSDSPLHF.

The chain has TRBV30 and TRBJ2-1, with D perhaps matching TRBD1 (5 bases). Trimming pared 3 bases from V and 4 bases from J, leaving 16 bases between. The length of the CDR3 is 15 residues. The germline V gene encodes CDR1 GTSNPN and CDR2 SVGIG (reference sequence). CDR3 sequence (DNA): TGTGCCTGGAGGATACAGGCTAATGGATACAATGAGCAGTTCTTC. It is translated as CAWRIQANGYNEQFF.

The chain couples TRBV7-9 to TRBJ2-1; 7 positions agree with TRBD2. CDR1 SEHNR and CDR2 FQNEAQ come from the germline V gene (reference sequence). The J segment lost 8 bases and the V segment lost 4 bases, leaving 11 bases of the junction unmatched. This CDR3 contains 15 residues. The CDR3 DNA reads as TGTGCCAGCAGCTCCTCGGGGGGAGATCGCGATGAGCAGTTCTTC. The encoded protein is CASSSSGGDRDEQFF.

This chain joins TRBV10-3 and TRBJ2-5, with 7 positions matching TRBD2. TRBJ2-7 matches the DNA end more closely, so the J call is doubtful. The CDR3 has 15 amino acids. Germline CDR1 reads ENHRY; CDR2 reads SYGVKD. For the CDR3, the DNA is TGTGCCATCAGTGAGGGGCGGGAGAGGGGCTACGAGCAGTACTTC. Its translation is CAISEGRERGYEQYF.

V usage is TRBV19 and J usage is TRBJ2-7; 7 bases fit TRBD1. V lost 5 bases and J lost 1; bases outside the gene matches: 5. The CDR3 runs 14 residues. Germline V gives CDR1 LNHDA, CDR2 SQIVND (reference sequence). CDR3 region: CASSHRDSSYEQYF. The DNA for the CDR3 is TGTGCCAGTAGTCACCGGGACAGTTCCTACGAGCAGTACTTC.

The chain combines TRBV4-1 with TRBJ2-5; D may be TRBD1 or TRBD2 (5 bases each). Germline V lookup: CDR1 MGHRA, CDR2 YSYEKL. The CDR3 length is 15 residues. V lost 4 bases, J lost 3 bases, and 15 bases lay in between. The CDR3 sequence: CASSLGGIFKETQYF. The DNA of the CDR3 is TGCGCCAGCAGCCTTGGGGGAATATTCAAAGAGACCCAGTACTTC.

V gene TRBV30 combines with J gene TRBJ1-1, with 8 bases fitting TRBD1. Germline CDR1 is GTSNPN and CDR2 is SVGIG (reference sequence). The CDR3 is made up of 13 amino acids. Germline trimming cut 5 bases from V and 1 base from J; bases unmatched to any gene: 3. The CDR3 loop reads CAWYGQGNTEAFF. CDR3 bases: TGTGCCTGGTACGGACAGGGGAACACTGAAGCTTTCTTT.

A single count supports this clone. The V and J genes are TRBV18 and TRBJ2-5, with 8 bases matching TRBD2. The CDR3 has 17 amino acids. The ends lost 0 bases at V and 1 base at J; junction bases unmatched: 7. Germline CDR1 KGHSH, CDR2 LQKENI. In DNA form, the CDR3 reads TGTGCCAGCTCACCACCCTTGGACCGGGAGGGCCAAGAGACCCAGTACTTC. Translated: CASSPPLDREGQETQYF.

The sample holds a few counts of this clone. J is TRBJ1-5 and V is TRBV15; TRBD1 is a possible D gene (5 bases). Looked up from germline, CDR1 is LNHNV and CDR2 is YYDKDF (reference sequence). The CDR3 spans 16 residues. Trimming cost V 2 bases and J 5 bases, with 16 bases left between them. The CDR3 DNA follows: TGTGCCACCAGCAGAATCACCACGGGGGAGGATCAGCCCCAGCATTTT. The encoded protein is CATSRITTGEDQPQHF. Filled out from reference TRBV15 and TRBJ1-5, the complete variable domain reads DAMVIQNPRYQVTQFGKPVTLSCSQTLNHNVMYWYQQKSSQAPKLLFHYYDKDFNNEADTPDNFQSRRPNTSFCFLDIRSPGLGDTAMYLCATSRITTGEDQPQHFGDGTRLSIL.

V is TRBV19 and J is TRBJ1-1; D is possibly TRBD1 (5 bases). V was pared by 4 bases and J by 3 bases, with 21 bases between. CDR1 is LNHDA and CDR2 is SQIVND in the germline V gene (reference sequence). The CDR3 has 17 residues. CDR3 bases: TGTGCCAGTAGTAGAATGCGATGGGACCTTAGGGACACTGAAGCTTTCTTT. As protein: CASSRMRWDLRDTEAFF.

CDR3 in DNA: TGCGCCAGCAGCCCGCTCCCGGGACAGACCAGCTCTGGGGCCAACGTCCTGACTTTC. The encoded protein is CASSPLPGQTSSGANVLTF. The chain carries TRBV4-1 and TRBJ2-6; 7 bases fit TRBD1. From germline, CDR1 is MGHRA and CDR2 YSYEKL. The CDR3 is made up of 19 amino acids. Losses at the gene ends were 4 bases for V and 0 bases for J; bases not matched to a gene: 12.

The chain recombines TRBV19 with TRBJ1-4, with D hard to call. The CDR3 contains 15 residues. V was clipped by 1 base and J by 13 bases, with 19 bases between them. Germline V lookup: CDR1 LNHDA, CDR2 SQIVND (reference sequence). The CDR3 loop is CASSIAGRGSDGLFF. CDR3 in DNA: TGTGCCAGTAGTATAGCCGGACGGGGAAGCGACGGACTGTTTTTT.

The chain links TRBV10-3 to TRBJ2-2, with 7 bases identical to TRBD2. Per the germline V gene, CDR1 is ENHRY and CDR2 is SYGVKD. V lost 5 bases and J lost 1; bases outside the gene matches: 7. This CDR3 has 16 amino acids. The CDR3 coding sequence is TGTGCCATCAGTCCCCTTGGCGGGGGGAACACCGGGGAGCTGTTTTTT. Residues: CAISPLGGGNTGELFF.

This rearrangement joins TRBV18 to TRBJ2-1; 11 bases agree with TRBD1. CDR1 KGHSH and CDR2 LQKENI come from the germline V gene. The CDR3 extends over 16 amino acids. V shed 0 bases and J 5 bases; nucleotides not matched to a gene: 3. CDR3 residues: CASSPPDRGQNNEQFF. The CDR3 DNA reads as TGTGCCAGCTCACCACCGGACAGGGGGCAAAACAATGAGCAGTTCTTC.

This chain's CDR3 is CASSQGDGLKEQFF. Written as DNA, the CDR3 is TGCGCCAGCAGCCAAGGAGACGGGCTAAAGGAGCAGTTCTTC. J is TRBJ2-1 and V is TRBV4-1; D is unclear. CDR3 length: 14 residues. Germline CDR1 reads MGHRA; CDR2 reads YSYEKL. Trimming cost V 1 base and J 10 bases, with 14 bases left between them.

J is TRBJ1-4 and V is TRBV25-1; the D is unclear. The CDR3 runs to 16 residues. V was shortened by 3 bases and J by 0 bases, with 11 bases between the two germline ends. The germline V gene encodes CDR1 MGHDK and CDR2 SYGVNS. This CDR3 reads CASSDTGSATNEKLFF. The CDR3 DNA reads as TGTGCCAGCAGTGATACCGGGAGTGCAACTAATGAAAAACTGTTTTTT.

The chain employs TRBV5-4 and TRBJ2-7, with 10 bases that match TRBD1. V gave up 4 bases and J gave up 3 bases; unmatched junction bases: 4. Per the germline V gene, CDR1 is SGHNT and CDR2 is YYREEE (reference sequence). The CDR3 is 14 residues long. The CDR3 region has the DNA TGTGCCAGCAGCGGGACAGGGGCTAACTACGAGCAGTACTTC. Protein product: CASSGTGANYEQYF.